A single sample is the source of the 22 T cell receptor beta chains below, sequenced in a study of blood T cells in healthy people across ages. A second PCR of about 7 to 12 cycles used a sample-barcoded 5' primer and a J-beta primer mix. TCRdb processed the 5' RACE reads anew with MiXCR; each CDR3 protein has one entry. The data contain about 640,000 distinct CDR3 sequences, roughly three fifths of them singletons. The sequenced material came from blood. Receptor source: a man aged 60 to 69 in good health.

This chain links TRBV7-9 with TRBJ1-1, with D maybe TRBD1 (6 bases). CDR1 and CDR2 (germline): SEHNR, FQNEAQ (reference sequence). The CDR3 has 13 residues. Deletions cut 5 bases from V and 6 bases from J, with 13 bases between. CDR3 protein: CASSVGGNPEAFF. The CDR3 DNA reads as TGTGCCAGCAGCGTAGGGGGGAATCCTGAAGCTTTCTTT. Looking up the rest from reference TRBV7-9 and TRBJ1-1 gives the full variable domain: DTGVSQNPRHKITKRGQNVTFRCDPISEHNRLYWYRQTLGQGPEFLTYFQNEAQLEKSRLLSDRFSAERPKGSFSTLEIQRTEQGDSAMYLCASSVGGNPEAFFGQGTRLTVV.

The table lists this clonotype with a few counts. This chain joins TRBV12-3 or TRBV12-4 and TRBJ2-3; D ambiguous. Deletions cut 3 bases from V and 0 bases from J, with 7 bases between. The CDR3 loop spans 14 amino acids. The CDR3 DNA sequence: TGTGCCAGCAGTTTTGGACCTAGCACAGATACGCAGTATTTT. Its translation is CASSFGPSTDTQYF.

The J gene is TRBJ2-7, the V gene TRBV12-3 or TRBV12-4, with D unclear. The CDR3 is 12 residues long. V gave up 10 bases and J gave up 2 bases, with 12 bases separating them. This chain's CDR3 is CATLGSTYEQYF. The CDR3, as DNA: TGTGCCACCCTCGGCAGTACCTACGAGCAGTACTTC.

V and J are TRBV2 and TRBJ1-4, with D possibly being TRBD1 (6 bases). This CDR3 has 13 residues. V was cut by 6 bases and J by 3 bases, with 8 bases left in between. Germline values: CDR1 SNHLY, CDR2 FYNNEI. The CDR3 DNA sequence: TGTGCCAGCAGACAGGGTTCTAATGAAAAACTGTTTTTT. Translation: CASRQGSNEKLFF.

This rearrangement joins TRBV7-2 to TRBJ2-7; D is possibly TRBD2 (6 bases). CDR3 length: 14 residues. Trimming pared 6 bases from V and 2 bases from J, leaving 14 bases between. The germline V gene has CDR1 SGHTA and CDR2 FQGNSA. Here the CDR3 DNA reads TGTGCCAGCAGGATACCGGGAGCACCCTACGAGCAGTACTTC. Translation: CASRIPGAPYEQYF.

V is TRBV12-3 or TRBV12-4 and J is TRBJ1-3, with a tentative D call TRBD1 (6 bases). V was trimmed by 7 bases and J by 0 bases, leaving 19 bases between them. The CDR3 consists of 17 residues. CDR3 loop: CASTPRGPAGSGNTIYF. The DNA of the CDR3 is TGTGCCAGCACCCCCAGGGGTCCGGCAGGCTCTGGAAACACCATATATTTT.

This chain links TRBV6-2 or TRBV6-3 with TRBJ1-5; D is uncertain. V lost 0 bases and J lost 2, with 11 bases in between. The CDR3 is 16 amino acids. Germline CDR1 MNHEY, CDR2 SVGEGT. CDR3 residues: CASSYSITVGNQPQHF. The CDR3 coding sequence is TGTGCCAGCAGTTACTCGATCACTGTAGGCAATCAGCCCCAGCATTTT.

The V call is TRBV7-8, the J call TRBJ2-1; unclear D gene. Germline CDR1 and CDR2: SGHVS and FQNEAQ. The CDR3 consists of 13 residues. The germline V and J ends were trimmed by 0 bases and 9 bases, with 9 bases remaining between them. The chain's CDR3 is CASSLASGFEQFF. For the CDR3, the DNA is TGTGCCAGCAGCTTAGCCTCTGGGTTTGAGCAGTTCTTC.

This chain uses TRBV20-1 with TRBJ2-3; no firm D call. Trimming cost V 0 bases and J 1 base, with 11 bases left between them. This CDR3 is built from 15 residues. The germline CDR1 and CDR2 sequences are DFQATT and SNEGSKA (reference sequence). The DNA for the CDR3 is TGCAGTGCTAGAGATGTCGGTCCGGGCACAGATACGCAGTATTTT. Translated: CSARDVGPGTDTQYF.

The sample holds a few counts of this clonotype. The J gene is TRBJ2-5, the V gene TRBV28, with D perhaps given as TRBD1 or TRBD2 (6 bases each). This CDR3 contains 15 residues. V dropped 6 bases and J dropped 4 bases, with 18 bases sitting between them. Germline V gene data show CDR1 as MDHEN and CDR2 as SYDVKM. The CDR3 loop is CASSTLTRGVETQYF. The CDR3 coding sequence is TGTGCCAGCAGCACCCTCACTAGGGGGGTAGAGACCCAGTACTTC.

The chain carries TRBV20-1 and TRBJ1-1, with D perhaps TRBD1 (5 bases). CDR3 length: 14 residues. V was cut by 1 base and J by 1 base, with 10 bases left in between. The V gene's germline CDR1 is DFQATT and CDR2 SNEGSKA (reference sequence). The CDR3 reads CSARGRGGNTEAFF. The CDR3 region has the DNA TGCAGTGCTAGAGGTCGGGGGGGGAACACTGAAGCTTTCTTT.

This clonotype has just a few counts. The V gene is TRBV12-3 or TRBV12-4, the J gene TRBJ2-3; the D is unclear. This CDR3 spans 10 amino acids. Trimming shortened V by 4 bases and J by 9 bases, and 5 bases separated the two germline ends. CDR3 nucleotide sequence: TGTGCCAGCAGTTCCAAAACGCAGTATTTT. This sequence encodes CASSSKTQYF.

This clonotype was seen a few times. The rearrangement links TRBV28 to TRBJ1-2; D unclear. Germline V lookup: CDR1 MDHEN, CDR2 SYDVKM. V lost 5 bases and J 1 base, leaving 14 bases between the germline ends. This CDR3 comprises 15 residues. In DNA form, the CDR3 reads TGTGCCAGCAGTACCGAGGGTGTTGGTAACTATGGCTACACCTTC. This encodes CASSTEGVGNYGYTF.

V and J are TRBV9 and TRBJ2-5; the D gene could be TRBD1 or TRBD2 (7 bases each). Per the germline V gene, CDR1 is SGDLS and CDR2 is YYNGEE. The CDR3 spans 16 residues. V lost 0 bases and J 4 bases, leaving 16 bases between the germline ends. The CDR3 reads CASSVGQGGRVETQYF. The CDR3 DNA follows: TGTGCCAGCAGCGTAGGTCAGGGGGGGAGGGTAGAGACCCAGTACTTC.

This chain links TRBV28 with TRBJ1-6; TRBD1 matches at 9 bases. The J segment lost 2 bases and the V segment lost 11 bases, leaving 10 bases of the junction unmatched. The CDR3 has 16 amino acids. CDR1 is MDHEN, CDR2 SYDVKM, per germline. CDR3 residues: CASVSGQGTYNSPLHF. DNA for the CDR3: TGTGCCTCAGTCTCGGGACAGGGCACCTATAATTCACCCCTCCACTTT.

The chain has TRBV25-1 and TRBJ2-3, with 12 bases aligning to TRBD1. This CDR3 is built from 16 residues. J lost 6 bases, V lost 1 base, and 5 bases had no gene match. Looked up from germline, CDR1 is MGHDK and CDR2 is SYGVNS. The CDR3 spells CASSESRDRGPDTQYF. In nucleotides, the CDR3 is TGTGCCAGCAGTGAATCCAGGGACAGGGGGCCGGATACGCAGTATTTT.

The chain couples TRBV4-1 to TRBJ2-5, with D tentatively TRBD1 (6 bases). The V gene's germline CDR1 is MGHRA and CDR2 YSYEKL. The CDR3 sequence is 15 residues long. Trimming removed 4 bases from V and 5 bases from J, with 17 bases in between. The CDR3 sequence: CASSPGQTRRETQYF. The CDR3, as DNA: TGCGCCAGCAGCCCAGGACAGACCAGGCGGGAGACCCAGTACTTC.

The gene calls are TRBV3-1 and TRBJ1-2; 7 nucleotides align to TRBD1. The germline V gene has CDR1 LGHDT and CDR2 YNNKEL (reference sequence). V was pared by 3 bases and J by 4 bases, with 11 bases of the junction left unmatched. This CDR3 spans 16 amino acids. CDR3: CASSQRGTAGPYGYTF. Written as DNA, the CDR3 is TGTGCCAGCAGCCAGCGCGGGACAGCTGGACCCTATGGCTACACCTTC.

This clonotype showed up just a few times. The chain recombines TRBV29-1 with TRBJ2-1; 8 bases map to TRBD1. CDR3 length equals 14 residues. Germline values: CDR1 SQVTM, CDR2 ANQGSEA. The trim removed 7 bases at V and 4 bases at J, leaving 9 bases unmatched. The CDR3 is CSAADRGLYNEQFF. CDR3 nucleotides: TGCAGCGCCGCAGACAGGGGCTTATACAATGAGCAGTTCTTC.

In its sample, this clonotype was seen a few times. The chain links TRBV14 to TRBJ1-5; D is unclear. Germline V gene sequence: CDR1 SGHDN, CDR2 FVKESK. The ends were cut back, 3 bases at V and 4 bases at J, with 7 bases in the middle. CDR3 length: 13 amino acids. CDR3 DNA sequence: TGTGCCAGCAGCCATGACGCGAATCAGCCCCAGCATTTT. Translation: CASSHDANQPQHF.

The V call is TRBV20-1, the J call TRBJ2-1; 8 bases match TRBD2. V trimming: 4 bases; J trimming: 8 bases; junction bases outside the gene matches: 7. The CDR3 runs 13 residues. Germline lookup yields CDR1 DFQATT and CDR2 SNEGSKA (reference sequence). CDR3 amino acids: CSAKVRGGDEQFF. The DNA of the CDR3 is TGCAGTGCTAAAGTCCGGGGGGGGGATGAGCAGTTCTTC.

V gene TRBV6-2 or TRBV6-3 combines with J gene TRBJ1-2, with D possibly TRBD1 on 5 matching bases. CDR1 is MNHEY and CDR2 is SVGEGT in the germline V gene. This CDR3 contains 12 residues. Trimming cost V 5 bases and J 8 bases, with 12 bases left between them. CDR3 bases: TGTGCCAGCAGTCAGAGCAGGGCCGGCTACACCTTC. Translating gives CASSQSRAGYTF.